The T cell receptor beta chain described here comes from a study of blood T cell repertoires in COVID-19. This CDR3 is 14 amino acids long. Per the germline V gene, CDR1 is SGHTA and CDR2 is FQGNSA. J was trimmed by 1 base and V by 4 bases; bases with no gene match: 3. Data came from immunoSEQ multiplex PCR; TCRdb stores just in-frame clones and leaves some out. The sample lists some 170,000 clones, 87% seen once, with 1.6% in the top ten. The sequence derives from a woman in her forties or fifties with acute or convalescent COVID-19. The V gene is TRBV7-2, the J gene TRBJ1-1, with 7 bases fitting TRBD1. Sequencing was performed on peripheral blood. The CDR3: CASSSRGKNTEAFF. CDR3 DNA: TGTGCCAGCAGCTCCAGGGGGAAGAACACTGAAGCTTTCTTT.